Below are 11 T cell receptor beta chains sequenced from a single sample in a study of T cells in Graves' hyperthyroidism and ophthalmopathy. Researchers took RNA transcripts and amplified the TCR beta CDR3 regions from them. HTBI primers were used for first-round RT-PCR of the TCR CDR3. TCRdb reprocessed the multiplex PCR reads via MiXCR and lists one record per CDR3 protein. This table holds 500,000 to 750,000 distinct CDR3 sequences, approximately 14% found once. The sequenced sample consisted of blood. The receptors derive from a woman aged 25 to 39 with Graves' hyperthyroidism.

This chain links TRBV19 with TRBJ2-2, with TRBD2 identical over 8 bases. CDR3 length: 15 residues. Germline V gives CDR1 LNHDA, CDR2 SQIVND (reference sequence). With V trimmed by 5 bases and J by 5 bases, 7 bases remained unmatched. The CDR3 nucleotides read TGTGCCAGTAGTGAATCAAGCGGGAGTACCGGGGAGCTGTTTTTT. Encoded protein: CASSESSGSTGELFF.

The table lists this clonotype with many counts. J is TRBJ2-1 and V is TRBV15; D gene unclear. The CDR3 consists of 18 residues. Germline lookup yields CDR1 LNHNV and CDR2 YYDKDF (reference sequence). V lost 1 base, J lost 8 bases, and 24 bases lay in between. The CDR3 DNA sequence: TGTGCCACCAGCAGAGGAGAAAAGTGGCAGGACCTACGGGATGAGCAGTTCTTC. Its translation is CATSRGEKWQDLRDEQFF.

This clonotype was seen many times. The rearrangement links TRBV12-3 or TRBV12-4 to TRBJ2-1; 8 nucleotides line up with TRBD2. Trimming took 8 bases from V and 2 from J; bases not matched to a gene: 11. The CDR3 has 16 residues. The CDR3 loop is CASGSRGAGTYNEQFF. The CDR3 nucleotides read TGTGCCAGCGGCTCGCGGGGGGCAGGGACCTACAATGAGCAGTTCTTC.

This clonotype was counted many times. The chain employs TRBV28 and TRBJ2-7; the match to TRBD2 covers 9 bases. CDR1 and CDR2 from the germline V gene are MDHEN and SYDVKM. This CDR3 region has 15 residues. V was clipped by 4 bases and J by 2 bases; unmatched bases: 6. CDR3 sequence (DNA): TGTGCCAGCAGTTACGTTCTAGCGGGAACCTACGAGCAGTACTTC. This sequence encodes CASSYVLAGTYEQYF.

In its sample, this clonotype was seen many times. This chain's CDR3 is CASSLLGLVGYNEQFF. In DNA form, the CDR3 reads TGTGCCAGCAGCTTGTTGGGGCTAGTGGGGTACAATGAGCAGTTCTTC. The chain joins TRBV5-8 to TRBJ2-1; D possibly corresponds to TRBD1 (5 bases). The V gene's germline CDR1 is SGHTS and CDR2 YDEGEE. The CDR3 has 16 amino acids. The V end lost 1 base, the J end lost 4 bases, and 15 bases lay between the germline ends.

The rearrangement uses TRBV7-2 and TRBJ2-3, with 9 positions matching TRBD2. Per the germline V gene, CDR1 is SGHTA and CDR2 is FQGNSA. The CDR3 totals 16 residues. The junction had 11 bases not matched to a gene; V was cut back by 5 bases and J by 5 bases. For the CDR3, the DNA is TGTGCCAGCAGCCAAATGGGCGCGGGAGGGGTAGATACGCAGTATTTT. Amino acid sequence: CASSQMGAGGVDTQYF.

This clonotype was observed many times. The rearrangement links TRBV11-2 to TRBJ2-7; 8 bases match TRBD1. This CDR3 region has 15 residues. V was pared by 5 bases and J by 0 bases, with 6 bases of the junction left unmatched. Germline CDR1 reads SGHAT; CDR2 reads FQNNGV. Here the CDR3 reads CASSTNRGSSYEQYF. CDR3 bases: TGTGCCAGCAGCACCAACAGGGGGAGCTCCTACGAGCAGTACTTC.

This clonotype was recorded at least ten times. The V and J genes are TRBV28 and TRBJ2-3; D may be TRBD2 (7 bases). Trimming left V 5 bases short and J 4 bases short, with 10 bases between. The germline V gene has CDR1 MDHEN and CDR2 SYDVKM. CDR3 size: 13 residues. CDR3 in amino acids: CASSGGGSDTQYF. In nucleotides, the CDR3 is TGTGCCAGCAGTGGGGGGGGCTCAGATACGCAGTATTTT. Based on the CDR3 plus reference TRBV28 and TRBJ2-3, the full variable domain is DVKVTQSSRYLVKRTGEKVFLECVQDMDHENMFWYRQDPGLGLRLIYFSYDVKMKEKGDIPEGYSVSREKKERFSLILESASTNQTSMYLCASSGGGSDTQYFGPGTRLTVL.

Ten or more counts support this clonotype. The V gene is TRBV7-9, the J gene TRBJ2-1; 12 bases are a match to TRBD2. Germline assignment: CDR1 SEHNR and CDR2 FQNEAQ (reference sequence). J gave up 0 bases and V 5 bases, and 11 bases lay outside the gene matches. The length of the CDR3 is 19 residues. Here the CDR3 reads CASSVQRTSGMNSYNEQFF. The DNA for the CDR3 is TGTGCCAGCAGCGTCCAACGGACTAGCGGGATGAACTCCTACAATGAGCAGTTCTTC.

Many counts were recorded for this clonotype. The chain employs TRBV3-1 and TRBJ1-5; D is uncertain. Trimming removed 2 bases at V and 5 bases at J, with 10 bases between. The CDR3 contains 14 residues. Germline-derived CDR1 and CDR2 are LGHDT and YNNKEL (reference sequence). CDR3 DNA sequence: TGTGCCAGCAGCCAACGGGGTCGGGATCAGCCCCAGCATTTT. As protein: CASSQRGRDQPQHF. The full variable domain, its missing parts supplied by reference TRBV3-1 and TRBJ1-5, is DTAVSQTPKYLVTQMGNDKSIKCEQNLGHDTMYWYKQDSKKFLKIMFSYNNKELIINETVPNRFSPKSPDKAHLNLHINSLELGDSAVYFCASSQRGRDQPQHFGDGTRLSIL.

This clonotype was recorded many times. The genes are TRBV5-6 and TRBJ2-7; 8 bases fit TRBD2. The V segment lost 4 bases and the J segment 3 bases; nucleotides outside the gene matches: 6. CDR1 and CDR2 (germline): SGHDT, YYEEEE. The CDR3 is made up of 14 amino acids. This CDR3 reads CASSGAGELYEQYF. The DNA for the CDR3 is TGTGCCAGCAGCGGAGCGGGAGAGCTCTACGAGCAGTACTTC.